Following are 22 T cell receptor beta chains from one sample sequenced in a study of T cell repertoires in cytomegalovirus infection. TCRdb re-called the reads with MiXCR, one entry per CDR3 protein. The sample lists approximately 400,000 distinct CDR3 sequences; about 33% were seen once. The sequencing input was PBMCs. The receptors shown here come from a human donor in good health (CMV status not recorded). Some clones in this sample may be carry-over from other donors' samples.

The chain combines TRBV11-2 with TRBJ2-5; maybe TRBD1 (5 bases). The germline V gene encodes CDR1 SGHAT and CDR2 FQNNGV. The CDR3 is 16 amino acids. V was clipped by 0 bases and J by 2 bases, with 13 bases between them. CDR3 DNA sequence: TGTGCCAGCAGCTTAGAGGGGCGAACAGGTCAAGAGACCCAGTACTTC. Its protein is CASSLEGRTGQETQYF.

With regard to this clonotype: One end of the junction fails to match germline, which may point to a read error. This chain's CDR3 is CARSFQGGGRVF. The DNA for the CDR3 is TGTGCCAGAAGCTTCCAGGGGGGGGGGAGGGTTTTT. The chain links TRBV7-2 to TRBJ2-3; D possibly matches TRBD1 or TRBD2 (7 bases each). The CDR3 loop spans 12 amino acids. The germline CDR1 and CDR2 sequences are SGHTA and FQGNSA.

The rearrangement links TRBV7-6 to TRBJ1-4, with D perhaps TRBD1 (5 bases). Germline assignment: CDR1 SGHVS and CDR2 FNYEAQ. There are 17 residues in the CDR3. The V gene lost 4 bases and the J gene lost 0 bases, with 15 bases spanning the gap. The CDR3 DNA reads as TGTGCCAGCAGCTCAAGTGGGGGAGCTGCAACTAATGAAAAACTGTTTTTT. Amino acids: CASSSSGGAATNEKLFF.

This chain uses TRBV7-6 with TRBJ2-5; TRBD2 is a possible D gene (5 bases). Germline CDR1 reads SGHVS; CDR2 reads FNYEAQ. The CDR3 consists of 12 residues. Trimming took off 4 bases at V and 5 bases at J, with 8 bases between the two ends. The CDR3 nucleotides are TGTGCCAGCAGCTCGGGGTGGGAGACCCAGTACTTC. Its protein is CASSSGWETQYF.

V and J are TRBV7-3 and TRBJ1-2; a weak D match, TRBD1 (5 bases). This CDR3 is built from 13 residues. Trimming cost V 5 bases and J 4 bases, with 11 bases left between them. Germline V gives CDR1 SGHTA, CDR2 FQGTGA. CDR3 protein: CASSRTPTYGYTF. CDR3 bases: TGTGCCAGCAGCAGGACACCTACCTATGGCTACACCTTC.

Only a few counts were recorded for this clonotype. V is TRBV6-2 or TRBV6-3 and J is TRBJ2-7; D is unresolved. V was cut by 4 bases and J by 0 bases, with 7 bases left in between. CDR1 is MNHEY, CDR2 SVGEGT, per germline. This CDR3 spans 13 amino acids. In nucleotides, the CDR3 is TGTGCCAGCAGTTTCTCCACCTCCTACGAGCAGTACTTC. This gives the protein CASSFSTSYEQYF.

The chain carries TRBV7-6 and TRBJ2-1; TRBD2 might be the D (7 bases). CDR1 is SGHVS, CDR2 FNYEAQ, per germline. This CDR3 contains 15 residues. V was clipped by 5 bases and J by 10 bases, with 21 bases between them. The CDR3 sequence: CASSPSAGAYQEQFF. The DNA for the CDR3 is TGTGCCAGCAGCCCCAGTGCGGGGGCCTACCAAGAGCAGTTCTTC.

The J gene is TRBJ2-5, the V gene TRBV7-9; TRBD2 agrees at 7 bases. Germline V CDR1 and CDR2: SEHNR, FQNEAQ (reference sequence). J lost 3 bases, V lost 1 base, and 5 bases had no gene match. CDR3 length equals 15 residues. The CDR3 region is CASSLVFTSEETQYF. DNA of the CDR3: TGTGCCAGCAGCTTAGTTTTTACTAGCGAAGAGACCCAGTACTTC. The whole variable domain, filled in from reference TRBV7-9 and TRBJ2-5, reads DTGVSQNPRHKITKRGQNVTFRCDPISEHNRLYWYRQTLGQGPEFLTYFQNEAQLEKSRLLSDRFSAERPKGSFSTLEIQRTEQGDSAMYLCASSLVFTSEETQYFGPGTRLLVL.

This chain joins TRBV7-8 and TRBJ1-3; TRBD1 aligns across 7 bases. The trim removed 2 bases at V and 2 bases at J, leaving 18 bases unmatched. Germline lookup yields CDR1 SGHVS and CDR2 FQNEAQ. The CDR3 totals 20 residues. The CDR3 is CASSLSQDRRTLFPGNTIYF. In DNA, the CDR3 is TGTGCCAGCAGCTTATCCCAGGACAGGCGTACCCTCTTCCCTGGAAACACCATATATTTT. Full variable domain (rest looked up from reference TRBV7-8 and TRBJ1-3): GAGVSQSPRYKVAKRGQDVALRCDPISGHVSLFWYQQALGQGPEFLTYFQNEAQLDKSGLPSDRFFAERPEGSVSTLKIQRTQQEDSAVYLCASSLSQDRRTLFPGNTIYFGEGSWLTVV.

J is TRBJ2-4 and V is TRBV12-3 or TRBV12-4; TRBD2 might be the D (7 bases). There are 17 residues in the CDR3. V was trimmed by 5 bases and J by 4 bases, leaving 21 bases between them. As DNA, the CDR3 is TGTGCCAGCAGTCCGGGGGGTACACAGGGAACGAAAAACATTCAGTACTTC. Its translation is CASSPGGTQGTKNIQYF.

This clonotype was recorded a few times. The rearrangement uses TRBV6-2 or TRBV6-3 and TRBJ2-6; TRBD1 matches 8 bases. The V gene's germline CDR1 is MNHEY and CDR2 SVGEGT. After removal of 5 bases from V and 2 bases from J, the junction contained 2 bases not matched to a gene. The CDR3 consists of 15 residues. CDR3 protein: CASSTRGPGANVLTF. The CDR3 bases are TGTGCCAGCAGTACCAGGGGGCCTGGGGCCAACGTCCTGACTTTC.

This clonotype came up once. This sequence may be a read error, since a much larger clone differs from it by one base. The chain couples TRBV6-4 to TRBJ2-3, with 11 nucleotides matching TRBD2. Germline V gene sequence: CDR1 MRHNA, CDR2 SNTAGT. CDR3 size: 14 residues. Trimming at V came to 3 bases and at J to 4 bases, leaving 0 bases not matched to a gene. The CDR3 DNA follows: TGTGCCAGCAGTGAGACTAGCGGGGCAGATACGCAGTATTTT. Translated, it gives CASSETSGADTQYF.

The chain links TRBV6-2 or TRBV6-3 to TRBJ2-7; 10 positions agree with TRBD1. V lost 6 bases and J lost 0; bases outside the gene matches: 5. The CDR3 sequence is 15 residues long. Germline V CDR1 and CDR2: MNHEY, SVGEGT. CDR3 nucleotide sequence: TGTGCCAGCAGAACGGACAGGGGGAGCTCCTACGAGCAGTACTTC. It encodes CASRTDRGSSYEQYF.

The rearrangement links TRBV6-5 to TRBJ1-3; no clear D. V was clipped by 3 bases and J by 0 bases, with 9 bases between them. This CDR3 is built from 15 residues. Germline V CDR1 and CDR2: MNHEY, SVGAGI. In nucleotides, the CDR3 is TGTGCCAGCAGTTATGATCGAAACTCTGGAAACACCATATATTTT. It yields the protein CASSYDRNSGNTIYF.

Regarding this clonotype: One end of the junction fails to match germline, which may point to a read error. This chain connects TRBV9 to TRBJ1-5, with TRBD1 as a possible D gene (5 bases). CDR1 SGDLS and CDR2 YYNGEE come from the germline V gene. CDR3 length equals 15 residues. Here the CDR3 reads CASSVEGLSNQPQPF. The CDR3 nucleotides read TGTGCCAGCAGCGTAGAGGGGCTTAGCAATCAGCCCCAGCCTTTT.

With regard to this clonotype: As the CDR3 is not closed by the conserved phenylalanine or tryptophan, this likely results from a read error. The chain employs TRBV11-2 and TRBJ2-1, with TRBD1 identical over 10 bases. Germline CDR1 reads SGHAT; CDR2 reads FQNNGV. Trimming at V came to 1 base and at J to 10 bases, leaving 4 bases not matched to a gene. The CDR3 runs 14 residues. The CDR3 is CASSLVTGGNEQFL. CDR3 in DNA: TGTGCCAGCAGCTTAGTGACAGGGGGCAACGAGCAGTTCTTA.

This chain uses TRBV12-3 or TRBV12-4 with TRBJ1-2; no clear D. V lost 5 bases and J 2 bases, leaving 9 bases between the germline ends. The CDR3 extends over 13 amino acids. This CDR3 is CASSLILNYGYTF. The CDR3 region has the DNA TGTGCCAGCAGTCTGATTCTAAACTATGGCTACACCTTC.

V and J are TRBV12-3 or TRBV12-4 and TRBJ2-5, with D possibly called TRBD1 or TRBD2 (5 bases each). The germline V and J ends were trimmed by 8 bases and 3 bases, with 13 bases remaining between them. The CDR3 loop spans 13 amino acids. DNA for the CDR3: TGTGCCAGCCACACGGGGCGGGAAGAGACCCAGTACTTC. Translation gives CASHTGREETQYF.

This clonotype was seen ten or more times. The chain is built from TRBV29-1 and TRBJ1-1; D is ambiguous. This CDR3 is 14 amino acids long. Per the germline V gene, CDR1 is SQVTM and CDR2 is ANQGSEA. Trimming left V 3 bases short and J 0 bases short, with 11 bases between. The CDR3 sequence: CSVDRSGMNTEAFF. The DNA for the CDR3 is TGCAGCGTTGACAGGTCGGGGATGAACACTGAAGCTTTCTTT.

In its sample, this clonotype was seen many times. The V and J genes are TRBV7-6 and TRBJ2-1; TRBD2 matches at 10 bases. The CDR3 contains 15 residues. With V trimmed by 5 bases and J by 6 bases, 7 bases remained unmatched. Germline CDR1 is SGHVS and CDR2 is FNYEAQ. The CDR3 reads CASSRSGGFSNEQFF. The CDR3 DNA is TGTGCCAGCAGCCGTAGCGGGGGGTTTTCCAATGAGCAGTTCTTC.

A remark on this clonotype: The junction shows a germline mismatch at one end, possibly a read error. This chain connects TRBV12-3 or TRBV12-4 to TRBJ2-7; 9 positions match TRBD1. This CDR3 is built from 14 residues. In DNA, the CDR3 is TGTGCCAGCCGTTTATGGGACAGGGCCTTTGAGCAGTACTTC. Residues: CASRLWDRAFEQYF.

J is TRBJ1-5 and V is TRBV23-1, with a tentative D call TRBD1 (6 bases). TRBV23-1 is identified as an open reading frame with a role that is uncertain. This CDR3 region has 17 residues. The V gene lost 2 bases and the J gene lost 5 bases, with 19 bases spanning the gap. The CDR3 protein is CASSQTRGSREYQPQHF. The CDR3 coding sequence is TGCGCCAGCAGTCAAACCAGGGGTTCGCGCGAGTATCAGCCCCAGCATTTT.